This is a list of T cell receptor beta chains from one sample in a study. TCRdb re-called the 5' RACE reads through MiXCR, storing one row per CDR3 protein. This sample has 5,000 to 6,500 distinct CDR3 sequences, with more than 50% found just once. The specimen sequenced was tumor-infiltrating memory CD4+ T cells sorted from the breast tumor. All receptors come from a female donor with breast cancer. Both conserved end residues are part of each CDR3. A D gene is named only where the DNA matches it firmly. Some rows have no size entry. The others give once, few or many, or a class for an expanded clone.

d_call | clone_size | j_call | v_call | cdr3_nt | cdr3_aa
TRBD2 | large | TRBJ2-5 | TRBV7-6 | TGTGCCAGCAGCCATCCCTTCCTAGCGGGAGGGCGGAGGGAGACCCAGTACTTC | CASSHPFLAGGRRETQYF
- | - | TRBJ1-2 | TRBV11-2 | TGTGCCAGCAGCTTTTCGGCCTCGGGGGCGTATGACTACACCTTC | CASSFSASGAYDYTF
TRBD2 | - | TRBJ2-4 | TRBV10-3 | TGTGCCATCAGTGAAACGGCGGGAGGACGTAACATTCAGTACTTC | CAISETAGGRNIQYF
- | - | TRBJ2-2 | TRBV5-1 | TGCGCCAGCAGCTTGGGACCGACGATAAACACCGGGGAGCTGTTTTTT | CASSLGPTINTGELFF
- | - | TRBJ2-5 | TRBV7-2 | TGTGCCAGCAGCTTTATGTCTGGGGAGACCCAGTACTTC | CASSFMSGETQYF
TRBD1 | few | TRBJ2-3 | TRBV20-1 | TGCAGTGCGGGTCGGACAGGGATGGATACGCAGTATTTT | CSAGRTGMDTQYF
- | - | TRBJ2-1 | TRBV7-2 | TGTGCCAGCAGCTTTAGCCCCGACTATGAGCAGTTCTTC | CASSFSPDYEQFF
TRBD1 | - | TRBJ1-2 | TRBV5-6 | TGTGCCAGCAGCACAATCGGGACAGGGGCCTTTAACTATGGCTACACCTTC | CASSTIGTGAFNYGYTF
- | - | TRBJ1-5 | TRBV12-3/TRBV12-4 | TGTGCCAGCAGTCAGGGCCCGGGTCCCCAGCATTTT | CASSQGPGPQHF
TRBD1 | few | TRBJ2-1 | TRBV20-1 | TGCAGTGCTAGAAGTACCGGGACAGGGGCTTTGGGTGAGCAGTTCTTC | CSARSTGTGALGEQFF
- | - | TRBJ2-7 | TRBV7-3 | TGTGCCAGCAGCTTCCCAGTGTGGAGGACCATTAGAGAGCAGTACTTC | CASSFPVWRTIREQYF
- | - | TRBJ1-6 | TRBV12-3/TRBV12-4 | TGTGCCGGCAGGCAGCTACGGAATTCACCCCTCCACTTT | CAGRQLRNSPLHF
- | - | TRBJ1-5 | TRBV12-3/TRBV12-4 | TGTGCCAGCAGAGACCAGGCGGGCAATCAGCCCCAGCATTTT | CASRDQAGNQPQHF
- | - | TRBJ2-5 | TRBV5-1 | TGCGCCAGCAGCAGGGATCAAGAGACCCAGTACTTC | CASSRDQETQYF
- | once | TRBJ2-7 | TRBV7-8 | TGTGCCAGCAGCGTGGGACTGAGCGTGAGGGAGCAGTACTTC | CASSVGLSVREQYF
- | - | TRBJ2-5 | TRBV5-1 | TGCGCCAGCAGCTTGATGTCGGGAGTGGCGGAGACCCAGTACTTC | CASSLMSGVAETQYF
TRBD2 | - | TRBJ2-1 | TRBV6-2/TRBV6-3 | TGTGCCAGCAAGTTCGACCGGGACTACCTCTACAATGAGCAGTTCTTC | CASKFDRDYLYNEQFF
TRBD1 | few | TRBJ2-2 | TRBV20-1 | TGCAGTGCTAGAGATCGGGAACAGGGGGCGCACACCGGGGAGCTGTTTTTT | CSARDREQGAHTGELFF
- | - | TRBJ2-7 | TRBV4-1 | TGCGCCAGCAGCCAAGTGGGGAGTTACGAGCAGTACTTC | CASSQVGSYEQYF
- | - | TRBJ1-6 | TRBV7-6 | TGTGCCAGCAGCTCGGACCAGGGTTCACCCCTCCACTTT | CASSSDQGSPLHF
- | - | TRBJ2-3 | TRBV12-3/TRBV12-4 | TGTGCCAGCAGTTTACAAGCGGAGACAGATACGCAGTATTTT | CASSLQAETDTQYF
- | - | TRBJ2-1 | TRBV5-1 | TGCGCCAGCAGCTTGTTGGACAGATACAATGAGCAGTTCTTC | CASSLLDRYNEQFF
TRBD1 | - | TRBJ2-7 | TRBV6-6 | TGTGCCAGCATCCGGGACAGGGGTTCCTACGAGCAGTACTTC | CASIRDRGSYEQYF
- | - | TRBJ2-3 | TRBV6-2/TRBV6-3 | TGTGCCAGCAGTTATAGGGTCACAGATACGCAGTATTTT | CASSYRVTDTQYF
- | - | TRBJ1-5 | TRBV20-1 | TGCAGTGCTAGAGACGGAAATAGCAATCAGCCTCAGCATTTT | CSARDGNSNQPQHF
- | few | TRBJ1-2 | TRBV7-2 | TGTGCCAGCAGCTTACAGGGAGGTGGCTACACCTTC | CASSLQGGGYTF
- | - | TRBJ2-5 | TRBV2 | TGTGCCAGCAGGGAAGAGGGATTTGGGGAGACCCAGTACTTC | CASREEGFGETQYF
- | - | TRBJ2-5 | TRBV12-3/TRBV12-4 | TGTGCCAGCAGTTTAGGTTTTGTAGAGACCCAGTACTTC | CASSLGFVETQYF
- | - | TRBJ2-1 | TRBV20-1 | TGCAGTGCTAGACTAGCAGGCGGTTACAATGAGCAGTTCTTC | CSARLAGGYNEQFF
- | few | TRBJ1-1 | TRBV7-6 | TGTGCCAGCAGCCCGTACGACCAGGGCACTGAAGCTTTCTTT | CASSPYDQGTEAFF
- | - | TRBJ2-7 | TRBV18 | TGTGCCAGCTCACCAGGGGGCTACCCCGACTACGAGCAGTACTTC | CASSPGGYPDYEQYF
- | - | TRBJ2-7 | TRBV5-1 | TGCGCCAGCAGGGGAATGGGACATTCCGGCGAGCAGTACTTC | CASRGMGHSGEQYF
- | - | TRBJ1-5 | TRBV20-1 | TGCAGTGCTAGAGTAGGGGGGATCGATCGGCCCCAGCATTTT | CSARVGGIDRPQHF
- | few | TRBJ2-1 | TRBV5-5 | TGTGCCAGCAGCCACCGGGGTTACAATGAGCAGTTCTTC | CASSHRGYNEQFF